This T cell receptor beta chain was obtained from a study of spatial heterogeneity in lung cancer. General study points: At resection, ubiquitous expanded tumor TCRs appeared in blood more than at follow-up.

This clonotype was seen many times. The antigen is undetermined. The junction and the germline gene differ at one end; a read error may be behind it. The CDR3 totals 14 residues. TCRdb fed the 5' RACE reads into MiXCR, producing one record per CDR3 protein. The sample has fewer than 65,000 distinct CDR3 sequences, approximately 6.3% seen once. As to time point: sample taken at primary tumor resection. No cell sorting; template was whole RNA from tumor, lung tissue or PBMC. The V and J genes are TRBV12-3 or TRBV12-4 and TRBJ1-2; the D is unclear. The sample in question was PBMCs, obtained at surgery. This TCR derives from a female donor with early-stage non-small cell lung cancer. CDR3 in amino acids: CASSPGGTNYDYTF. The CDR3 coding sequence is TGTGCCAGCAGTCCGGGAGGTACTAACTATGACTACACCTTC.